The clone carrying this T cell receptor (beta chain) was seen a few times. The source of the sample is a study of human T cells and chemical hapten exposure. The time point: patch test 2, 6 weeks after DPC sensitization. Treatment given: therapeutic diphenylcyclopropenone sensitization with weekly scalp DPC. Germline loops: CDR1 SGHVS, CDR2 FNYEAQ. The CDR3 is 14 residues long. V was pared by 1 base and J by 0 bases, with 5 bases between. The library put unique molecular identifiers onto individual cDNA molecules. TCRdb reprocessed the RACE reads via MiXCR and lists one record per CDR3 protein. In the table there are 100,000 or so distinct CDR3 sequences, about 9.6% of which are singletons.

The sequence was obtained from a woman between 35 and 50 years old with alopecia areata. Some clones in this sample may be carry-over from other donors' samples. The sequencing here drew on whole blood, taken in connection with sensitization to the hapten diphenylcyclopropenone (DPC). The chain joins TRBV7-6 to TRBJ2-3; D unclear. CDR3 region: CASSLGVSTDTQYF. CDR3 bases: TGTGCCAGCAGCTTAGGCGTTAGCACAGATACGCAGTATTTT.